This TCR beta chain was recorded in a study of T cells in Graves' hyperthyroidism and ophthalmopathy. RNA transcripts provided the source from which TCR beta CDR3 regions were amplified. First-round RT-PCR with HTBI primers amplified the TCR CDR3 region. TCRdb itself ran the multiplex PCR reads through MiXCR, one entry per CDR3 protein. The repertoire includes 450,000 to 550,000 distinct CDR3 sequences, approximately 25% of them detected once, and around 11% sits in the top ten. Many counts were recorded for this clonotype. CDR1 is SGHTA, CDR2 FQGTGA, per germline. Trimming took 4 bases from V and 5 from J, leaving 8 bases between them. This CDR3 spans 13 amino acids.

This receptor was taken from a woman in her 30s with Graves' ophthalmopathy. The chain has TRBV7-3 and TRBJ2-2, with no clear D. Sequences were obtained from blood. The CDR3 DNA reads as TGTGCCAGCAGCTCGACACTTACCGGGGAGCTGTTTTTT. It yields the protein CASSSTLTGELFF.